Listed below are T cell receptor beta chains from one sample, sequenced in a study of monozygotic twins with cystic fibrosis. TCRdb keeps only in-frame clones here, not all; method: immunoSEQ multiplex PCR. The data contain roughly 23,000 clones, about 86% of them singletons. The specimen sequenced was blood. Source of these receptors: a young woman with cystic fibrosis. CDR3s include the opening cysteine and the closing phenylalanine or tryptophan. Each record gives: CDR3 length, V gene, J gene, D gene, clone size, CDR3 protein, CDR3 DNA. A D gene is named only where the DNA matches it firmly. Clone size is given for some rows only: seen once, a few or many times, or a class if the clone is expanded.

17	TRBV5-4	TRBJ2-3	TRBD2	NA	CASSLEVAGGPSDTQYF	TGTGCCAGCAGCTTGGAAGTAGCGGGGGGGCCGTCAGATACGCAGTATTTT
16	TRBV4-3	TRBJ2-5	NA	NA	CASSQGQPGLGETQYF	TGCGCCAGCAGCCAAGGTCAACCGGGACTGGGAGAGACCCAGTACTTC
16	TRBV4-2	TRBJ2-7	NA	NA	CASSKNSRDGYYEQYF	TGTGCCAGCAGCAAAAACAGCCGGGACGGATACTACGAGCAGTACTTC
16	TRBV5-1	TRBJ2-7	NA	NA	CASSYDDTDYFYEQYF	TGCGCCAGCAGCTACGACGATACTGACTACTTCTACGAGCAGTACTTC
13	TRBV29-1	TRBJ1-3	NA	NA	CSVGGIYGNTIYF	TGCAGCGTTGGGGGGATTTACGGAAACACCATATATTTT
14	TRBV21-1	TRBJ2-7	NA	NA	CASSKRTETYEQYF	TGTGCCAGCAGCAAAAGGACAGAAACCTACGAGCAGTACTTC
15	TRBV27	TRBJ1-5	TRBD1	NA	CASSLGTGGNQPQHF	TGTGCCAGCAGTCTAGGGACAGGGGGCAATCAGCCCCAGCATTTT
13	TRBV7-2	TRBJ1-2	NA	NA	CASSPNPMEGYTF	TGTGCCAGCAGCCCTAATCCCATGGAGGGCTACACCTTC
14	TRBV5-1	TRBJ2-7	TRBD1	NA	CASSLQGALNEQYF	TGCGCCAGCAGCCTACAGGGGGCTCTAAACGAGCAGTACTTC
16	TRBV7-8	TRBJ1-5	NA	NA	CASSRDRLNSNQPQHF	TGTGCCAGCAGCCGCGACAGATTAAATAGCAATCAGCCCCAGCATTTT
14	TRBV28	TRBJ1-5	NA	NA	CASSGGGPRQPQHF	TGTGCCAGCAGTGGTGGGGGCCCTAGGCAGCCCCAGCATTTT
15	TRBV19	TRBJ2-3	NA	NA	CASSISGRVADTQYF	TGTGCCAGTAGTATATCTGGAAGGGTGGCAGATACGCAGTATTTT
13	TRBV19	TRBJ2-7	NA	NA	CASSIGSSYEQYF	TGTGCCAGTAGTATAGGCAGTTCCTACGAGCAGTACTTC
17	TRBV27	TRBJ1-5	NA	once	CASSLKGRNIGNQPQHF	TGTGCCAGCAGTTTGAAGGGGCGAAACATAGGCAATCAGCCCCAGCATTTT
15	TRBV28	TRBJ1-2	TRBD1	NA	CASSSLQGAGDGYTF	TGTGCCAGCAGCTCTCTCCAGGGGGCAGGCGATGGCTACACCTTC
15	TRBV6-1	TRBJ2-2	NA	NA	CASLIVGRITGELFF	TGTGCCAGCCTTATCGTGGGGCGTATCACCGGGGAGCTGTTTTTT
14	TRBV6-1	TRBJ2-7	TRBD1	NA	CASSAHRGPSEQYF	TGTGCCAGCAGTGCGCACAGGGGGCCTAGCGAGCAGTACTTC
17	TRBV5-6	TRBJ1-5	NA	NA	CASSLGPGQHSNQPQHF	TGTGCCAGCAGCTTGGGGCCGGGTCAACATAGCAATCAGCCCCAGCATTTT
16	TRBV30	TRBJ1-1	NA	NA	CAWRGRQGGYHTEAFF	TGTGCCTGGAGAGGTCGGCAGGGAGGGTATCACACTGAAGCTTTCTTT
15	TRBV27	TRBJ2-2	NA	NA	CASSFSRPGVGELFF	TGTGCCAGCAGTTTTTCCAGGCCGGGGGTCGGGGAGCTGTTTTTT